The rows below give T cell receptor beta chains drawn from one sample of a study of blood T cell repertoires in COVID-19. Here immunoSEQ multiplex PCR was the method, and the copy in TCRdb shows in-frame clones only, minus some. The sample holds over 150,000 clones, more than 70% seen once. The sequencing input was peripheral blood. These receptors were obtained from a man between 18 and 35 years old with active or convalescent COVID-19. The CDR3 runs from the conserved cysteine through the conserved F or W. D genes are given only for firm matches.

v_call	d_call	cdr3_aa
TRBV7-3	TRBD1	CASSLTGGSSYEQYF
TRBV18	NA	CASSRPTGEGSYEQYF
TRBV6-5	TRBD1	CASSGTGTTQYF
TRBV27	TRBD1	CASSLFGGQPYEQYF
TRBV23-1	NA	CASSQSSGRIQPQHF
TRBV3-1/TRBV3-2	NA	CASSQGRGQPQHF
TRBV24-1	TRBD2	CATSDTRRGGNEQFF
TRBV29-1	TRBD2	CRGLAGERWYEQYF
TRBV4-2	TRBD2	CASSQDLAGGEQYF
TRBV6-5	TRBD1	CASRKQGSTSYEQYF
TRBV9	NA	CASSVVRGSQQFF
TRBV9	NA	CASSVVPYNEQFF
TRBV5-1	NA	CASSLIGRNTEAFF
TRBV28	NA	CAANLGLNYGYTF
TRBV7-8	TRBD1	CASSPGQGPSNEQFF
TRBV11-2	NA	CASSLYLANYGYTF
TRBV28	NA	CAHAGGNTEAFF